The clone carrying this T cell receptor (beta chain) was picked up a small number of times. The CDR3 covers 14 residues. CDR1 and CDR2 (germline): LNHNV, YYDKDF (reference sequence). After removal of 5 bases from V and 5 bases from J, the junction contained 8 bases not matched to a gene. This sample is drawn from a study of T-cell reconstitution after alpha-beta-depleted transplantation in children. Preparation of the TCRbeta library was carried out with unique molecular identifiers. In TCRdb, the PCR reads were re-called with MiXCR into one record per CDR3 protein. The sample gives about 540,000 distinct CDR3 sequences, 18% of which show up once; approximately 3% is in the top ten.

The origin of this receptor is a human donor who donated a stem cell graft to a child with acute lymphoblastic leukemia. V gene TRBV15 combines with J gene TRBJ2-7; 8 bases match TRBD1. This specimen consisted of PBMCs from the stem cell graft donor, obtained from the stem cell graft. CDR3 sequence reads: CATSSRQGNNEQYF. The CDR3, as DNA: TGTGCCACCAGCTCTCGACAGGGGAATAACGAGCAGTACTTC.